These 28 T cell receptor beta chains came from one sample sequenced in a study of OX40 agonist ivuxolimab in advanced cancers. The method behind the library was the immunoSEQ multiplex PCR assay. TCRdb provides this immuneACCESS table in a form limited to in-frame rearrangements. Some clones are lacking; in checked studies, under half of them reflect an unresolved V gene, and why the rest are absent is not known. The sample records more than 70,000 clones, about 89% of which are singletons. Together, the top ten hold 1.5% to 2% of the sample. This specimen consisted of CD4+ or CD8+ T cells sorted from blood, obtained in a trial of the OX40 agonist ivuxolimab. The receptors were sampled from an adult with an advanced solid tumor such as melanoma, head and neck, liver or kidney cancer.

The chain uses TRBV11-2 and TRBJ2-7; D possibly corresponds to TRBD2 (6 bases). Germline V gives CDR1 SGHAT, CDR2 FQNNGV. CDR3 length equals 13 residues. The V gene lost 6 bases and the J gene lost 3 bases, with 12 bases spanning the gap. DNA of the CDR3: TGTGCCAGCAGAAAGGAGGGTGTCTACGAGCAGTACTTC. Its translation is CASRKEGVYEQYF.

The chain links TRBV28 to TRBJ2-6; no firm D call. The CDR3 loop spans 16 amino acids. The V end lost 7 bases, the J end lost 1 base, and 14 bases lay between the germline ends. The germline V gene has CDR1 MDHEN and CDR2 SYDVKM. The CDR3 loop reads CASIPTVGSGANVLTF. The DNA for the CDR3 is TGTGCCAGCATCCCAACGGTCGGGTCTGGGGCCAACGTCCTGACTTTC. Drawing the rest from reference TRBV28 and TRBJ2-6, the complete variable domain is DVKVTQSSRYLVKRTGEKVFLECVQDMDHENMFWYRQDPGLGLRLIYFSYDVKMKEKGDIPEGYSVSREKKERFSLILESASTNQTSMYLCASIPTVGSGANVLTFGAGSRLTVL.

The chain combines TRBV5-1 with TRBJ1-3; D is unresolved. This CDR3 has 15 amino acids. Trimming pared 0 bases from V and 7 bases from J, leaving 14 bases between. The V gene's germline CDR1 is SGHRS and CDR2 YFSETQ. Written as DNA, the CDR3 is TGCGCCAGCAGCTTGGATCCCCAAGCTATGAACACCATATATTTT. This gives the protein CASSLDPQAMNTIYF.

This chain's CDR3 is CASSQGQVGETQYF. In DNA form, the CDR3 reads TGTGCCAGCAGCCAAGGGCAGGTAGGAGAGACCCAGTACTTC. The V and J genes are TRBV7-2 and TRBJ2-5, with unresolved D. The V end lost 5 bases, the J end lost 4 bases, and 14 bases lay between the germline ends. The germline V gene has CDR1 SGHTA and CDR2 FQGNSA. The CDR3 sequence is 14 residues long. Full variable domain (outside the CDR3, taken from reference TRBV7-2 and TRBJ2-5): GAGVSQSPSNKVTEKGKDVELRCDPISGHTALYWYRQSLGQGLEFLIYFQGNSAPDKSGLPSDRFSAERTGGSVSTLTIQRTQQEDSAVYLCASSQGQVGETQYFGPGTRLLVL.

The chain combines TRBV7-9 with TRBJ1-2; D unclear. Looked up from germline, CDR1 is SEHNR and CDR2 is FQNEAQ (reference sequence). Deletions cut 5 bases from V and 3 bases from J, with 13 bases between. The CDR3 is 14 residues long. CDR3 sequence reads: CASSRGSTDYGYTF. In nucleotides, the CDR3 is TGTGCCAGCAGCCGAGGATCTACGGACTATGGCTACACCTTC.

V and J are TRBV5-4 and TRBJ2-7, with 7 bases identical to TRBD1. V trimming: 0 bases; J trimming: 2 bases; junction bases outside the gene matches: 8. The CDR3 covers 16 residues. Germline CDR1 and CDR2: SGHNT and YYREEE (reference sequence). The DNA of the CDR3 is TGTGCCAGCAGCTTGGACCTCCGGGACAGACCCTACGAGCAGTACTTC. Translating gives CASSLDLRDRPYEQYF.

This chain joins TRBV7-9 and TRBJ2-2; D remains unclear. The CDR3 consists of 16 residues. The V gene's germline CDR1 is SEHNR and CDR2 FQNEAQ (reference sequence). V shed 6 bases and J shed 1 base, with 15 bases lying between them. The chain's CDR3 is CASRGRIGENTGELFF. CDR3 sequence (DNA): TGTGCCAGCAGGGGCAGAATTGGGGAGAACACCGGGGAGCTGTTTTTT.

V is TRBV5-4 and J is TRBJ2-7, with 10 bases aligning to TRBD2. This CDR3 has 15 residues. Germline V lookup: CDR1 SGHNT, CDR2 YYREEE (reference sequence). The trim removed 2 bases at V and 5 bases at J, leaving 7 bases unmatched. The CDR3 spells CASSLSSGRAHEQYF. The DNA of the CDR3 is TGTGCCAGCAGCTTATCTAGCGGGAGAGCCCACGAGCAGTACTTC.

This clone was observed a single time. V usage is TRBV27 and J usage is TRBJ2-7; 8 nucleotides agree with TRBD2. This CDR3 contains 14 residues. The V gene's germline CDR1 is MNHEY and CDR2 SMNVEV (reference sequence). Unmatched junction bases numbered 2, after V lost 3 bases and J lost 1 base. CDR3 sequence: CASSFTSGSYEQYF. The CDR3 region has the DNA TGTGCCAGCAGTTTCACTAGCGGTTCCTACGAGCAGTACTTC.

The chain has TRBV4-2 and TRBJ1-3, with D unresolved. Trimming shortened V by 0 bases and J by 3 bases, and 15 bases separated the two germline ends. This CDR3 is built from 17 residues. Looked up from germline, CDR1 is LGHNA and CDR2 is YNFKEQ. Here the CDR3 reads CASSQEERGWSGNTIYF. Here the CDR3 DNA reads TGTGCCAGCAGCCAAGAAGAGAGAGGTTGGAGTGGAAACACCATATATTTT.

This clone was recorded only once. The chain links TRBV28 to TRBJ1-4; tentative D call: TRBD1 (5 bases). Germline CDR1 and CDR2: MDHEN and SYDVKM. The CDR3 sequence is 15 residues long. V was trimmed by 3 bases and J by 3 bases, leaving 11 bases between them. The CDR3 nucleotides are TGTGCCAGCAGTTTGCAGGGAGGATCTAATGAAAAACTGTTTTTT. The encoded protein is CASSLQGGSNEKLFF.

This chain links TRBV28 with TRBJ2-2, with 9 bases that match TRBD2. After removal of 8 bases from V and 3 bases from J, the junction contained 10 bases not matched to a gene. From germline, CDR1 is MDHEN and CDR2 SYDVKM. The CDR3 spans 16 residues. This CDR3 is CASLAAGGPDTGELFF. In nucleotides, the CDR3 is TGTGCCAGCCTTGCCGCGGGAGGGCCTGACACCGGGGAGCTGTTTTTT.

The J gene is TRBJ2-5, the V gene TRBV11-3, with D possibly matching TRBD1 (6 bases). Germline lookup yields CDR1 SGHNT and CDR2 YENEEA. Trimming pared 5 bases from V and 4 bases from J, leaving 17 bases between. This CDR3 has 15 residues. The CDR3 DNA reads TGTGCCAGCAGCGGATGGGGTGGCAGGGGAGAGACCCAGTACTTC. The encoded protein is CASSGWGGRGETQYF. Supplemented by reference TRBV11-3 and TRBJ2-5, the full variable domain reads EAGVVQSPRYKIIEKKQPVAFWCNPISGHNTLYWYLQNLGQGPELLIRYENEEAVDDSQLPKDRFSAERLKGVDSTLKIQPAELGDSAVYLCASSGWGGRGETQYFGPGTRLLVL.

Here the CDR3 reads CASSLFTGGSGNTIYF. The CDR3 nucleotides are TGTGCCAGCAGTTTATTTACAGGGGGATCTGGAAACACCATATATTTT. The chain carries TRBV28 and TRBJ1-3, with 8 bases that match TRBD1. Per the germline V gene, CDR1 is MDHEN and CDR2 is SYDVKM. The CDR3 extends over 16 amino acids. Trimming took 1 base from V and 1 from J; bases not matched to a gene: 3.

The CDR3 region has the DNA TGTGCCAGCAGCGTCGGGACGGCCTCCTACGAGCAGTACTTC. Translating gives CASSVGTASYEQYF. The chain employs TRBV9 and TRBJ2-7, with D perhaps matching TRBD1 or TRBD2 (5 bases each). This CDR3 spans 14 amino acids. CDR1 SGDLS and CDR2 YYNGEE come from the germline V gene. V gave up 2 bases and J gave up 0 bases, with 9 bases separating them.

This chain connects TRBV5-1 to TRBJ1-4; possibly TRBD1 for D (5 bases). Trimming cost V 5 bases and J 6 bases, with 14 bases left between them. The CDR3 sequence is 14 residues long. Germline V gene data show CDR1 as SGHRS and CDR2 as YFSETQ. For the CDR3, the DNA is TGCGCCAGCAGTTGGCAGGGAGGGGATGAAAAACTGTTTTTT. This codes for CASSWQGGDEKLFF.

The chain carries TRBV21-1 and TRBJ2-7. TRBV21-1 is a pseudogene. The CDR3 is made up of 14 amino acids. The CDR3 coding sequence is TGTGCCAGCATTGATCGGGACGGCACCTACGAGCAGTACTTC. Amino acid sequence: CASIDRDGTYEQYF.

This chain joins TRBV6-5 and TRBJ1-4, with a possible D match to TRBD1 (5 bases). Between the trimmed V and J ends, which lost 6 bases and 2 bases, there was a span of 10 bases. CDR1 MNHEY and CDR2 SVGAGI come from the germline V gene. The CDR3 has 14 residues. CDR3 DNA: TGTGCCAGCAGGGGGGGGACCACTAATGAAAAACTGTTTTTT. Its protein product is CASRGGTTNEKLFF.

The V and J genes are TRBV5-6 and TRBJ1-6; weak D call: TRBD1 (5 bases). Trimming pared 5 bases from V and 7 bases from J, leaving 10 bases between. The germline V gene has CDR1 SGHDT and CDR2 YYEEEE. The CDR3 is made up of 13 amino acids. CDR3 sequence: CASRRQLNSPLHF. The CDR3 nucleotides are TGTGCCAGCAGACGACAGCTGAATTCACCCCTCCACTTT.

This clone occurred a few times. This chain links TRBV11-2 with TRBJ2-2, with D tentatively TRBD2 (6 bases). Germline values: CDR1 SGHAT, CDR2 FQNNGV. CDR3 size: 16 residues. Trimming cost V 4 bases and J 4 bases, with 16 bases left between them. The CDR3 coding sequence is TGTGCCAGCAGCTACGGGGGTTCCCCAGGCACCGGGGAGCTGTTTTTT. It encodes CASSYGGSPGTGELFF.

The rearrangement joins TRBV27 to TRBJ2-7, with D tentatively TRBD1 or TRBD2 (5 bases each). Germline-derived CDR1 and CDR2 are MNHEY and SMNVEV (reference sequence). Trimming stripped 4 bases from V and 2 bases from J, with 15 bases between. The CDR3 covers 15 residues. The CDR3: CASSSAVGVTYEQYF. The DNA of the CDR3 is TGTGCCAGCAGTTCCGCCGTGGGGGTCACCTACGAGCAGTACTTC.

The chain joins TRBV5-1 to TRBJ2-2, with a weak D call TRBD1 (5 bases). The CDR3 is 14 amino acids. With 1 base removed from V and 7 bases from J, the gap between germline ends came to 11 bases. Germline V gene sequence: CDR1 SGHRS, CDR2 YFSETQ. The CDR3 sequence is CASSLRQGFGELFF. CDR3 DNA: TGCGCCAGCAGCTTGAGGCAGGGTTTCGGGGAGCTGTTTTTT.

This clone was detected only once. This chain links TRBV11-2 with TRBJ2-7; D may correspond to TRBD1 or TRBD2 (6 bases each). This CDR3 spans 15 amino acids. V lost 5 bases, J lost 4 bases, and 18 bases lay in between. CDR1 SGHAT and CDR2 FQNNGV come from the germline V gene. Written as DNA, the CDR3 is TGTGCCAGCAGCCCGAGGGGGACGGGAGTTTACGAGCAGTACTTC. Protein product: CASSPRGTGVYEQYF.

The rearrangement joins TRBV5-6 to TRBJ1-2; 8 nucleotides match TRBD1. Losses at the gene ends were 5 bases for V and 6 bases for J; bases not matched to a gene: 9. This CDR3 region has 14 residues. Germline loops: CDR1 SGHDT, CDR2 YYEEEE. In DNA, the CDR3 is TGTGCCAGCAGGAAGACAGGGGCTGCCGATGGCTACACCTTC. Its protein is CASRKTGAADGYTF.

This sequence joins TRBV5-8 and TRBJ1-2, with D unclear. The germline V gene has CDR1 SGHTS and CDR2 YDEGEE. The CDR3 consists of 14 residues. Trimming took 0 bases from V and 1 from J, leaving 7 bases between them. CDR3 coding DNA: TGTGCCAGCAGCTTGGGAGAGGGTAACTATGGCTACACCTTC. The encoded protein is CASSLGEGNYGYTF. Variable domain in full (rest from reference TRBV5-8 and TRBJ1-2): EAGVTQSPTHLIKTRGQQATLRCSPISGHTSVYWYQQALGLGLQFLLWYDEGEERNRGNFPPRFSGRQFPNYSSELNVNALELEDSALYLCASSLGEGNYGYTFGSGTRLTVV.

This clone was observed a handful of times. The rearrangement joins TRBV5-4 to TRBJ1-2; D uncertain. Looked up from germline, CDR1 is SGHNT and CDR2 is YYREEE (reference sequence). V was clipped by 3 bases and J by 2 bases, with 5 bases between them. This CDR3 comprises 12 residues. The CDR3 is CASSSDNYGYTF. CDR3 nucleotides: TGTGCCAGCAGCTCGGACAACTATGGCTACACCTTC.

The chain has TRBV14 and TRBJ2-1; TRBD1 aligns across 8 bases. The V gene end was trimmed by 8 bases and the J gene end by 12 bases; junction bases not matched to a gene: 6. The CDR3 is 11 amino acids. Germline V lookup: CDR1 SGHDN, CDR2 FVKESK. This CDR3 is CASRGQEAQFF. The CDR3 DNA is TGTGCCAGCCGGGGACAGGAGGCGCAGTTCTTC.

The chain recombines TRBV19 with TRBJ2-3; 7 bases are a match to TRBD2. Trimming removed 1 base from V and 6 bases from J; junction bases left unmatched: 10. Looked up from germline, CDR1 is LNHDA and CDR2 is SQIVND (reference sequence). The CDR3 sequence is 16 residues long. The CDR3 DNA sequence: TGTGCCAGTAGTATAGTCCCCAAGCGGGGACGGGATACGCAGTATTTT. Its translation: CASSIVPKRGRDTQYF.